The sequence of this T cell receptor beta chain was determined in a study of a mutant IDH1 vaccine in newly diagnosed glioma. Trimming took 6 bases from V and 3 from J, leaving 12 bases between them. The CDR3 contains 14 residues. Germline lookup yields CDR1 SGHRS and CDR2 YFSETQ. Method: immunoSEQ multiplex PCR; TCRdb's copy keeps in-frame clones and lacks some. Of roughly 61,000 clones listed, about four fifths are singletons. This clone has more than one count but fewer than ten. Its antigen is not known. The sample's time point: week 11, during vaccination. With topical imiquimod, each dose of the vaccine consisted of 300 ug of mutant IDH1 20-mer peptide. Study-wide points: Patients mounted vaccine-induced immune responses in 93.3% of cases.

The material was PBMCs, obtained from a glioma patient whose treatment included an IDH1 peptide vaccine. This chain connects TRBV5-1 to TRBJ2-2, with D perhaps matching TRBD1 (5 bases). This receptor was taken from a man aged 50-59 years with glioma. The CDR3 region has the DNA TGCGCCAGCAATCCCGACAGATACACCGGGGAGCTGTTTTTT. This encodes CASNPDRYTGELFF.